One and the same sample provided the 18 T cell receptor beta chains below, sequenced in a study of blood T cells in healthy people across ages. Together with a sample-barcoded 5' primer, a J-beta primer mix was included in a second PCR lasting about 6 to 11 cycles. MiXCR, applied by TCRdb to the 5' RACE reads, yields one record per CDR3 protein. This table holds some 1.4 million distinct CDR3 sequences, approximately 40% found once. The specimen sequenced was blood. The source of these receptors is a woman aged 18-35 years in good health.

The rearrangement joins TRBV27 to TRBJ2-3, with TRBD2 matching 7 bases. CDR1 MNHEY and CDR2 SMNVEV come from the germline V gene (reference sequence). This CDR3 contains 15 residues. J lost 1 base, V lost 7 bases, and 8 bases had no gene match. CDR3 in DNA: TGTGCCAGCACCCAACTAGCGAGAGGCACAGATACGCAGTATTTT. This encodes CASTQLARGTDTQYF.

A remark on this clonotype: One junction end does not reproduce the germline sequence, and a read error may be involved. The chain carries TRBV12-3 or TRBV12-4 and TRBJ2-3; tentatively, D is TRBD1 or TRBD2 (5 bases each). CDR3 length: 14 residues. The CDR3 sequence: CAGSLGPHTDTQYF. In DNA, the CDR3 is TGTGCCGGCAGTCTGGGACCGCACACAGATACGCAGTATTTT.

This clonotype was observed a few times. The junction shows a germline mismatch at one end, possibly a read error. The chain has TRBV7-2 and TRBJ2-7; unclear D gene. CDR1 and CDR2 from the germline V gene are SGHTA and FQGNSA. The CDR3 runs 14 residues. CDR3 residues: CASTLKGGAYEQYF. The CDR3 region has the DNA TGTGCCAGCACCTTAAAGGGCGGAGCCTACGAGCAGTACTTC.

This clonotype turned up a few times. The chain couples TRBV29-1 to TRBJ1-2, with D tentatively TRBD1 (5 bases). Per germline, CDR1 SQVTM and CDR2 ANQGSEA. This CDR3 comprises 12 residues. V was trimmed by 4 bases and J by 0 bases, leaving 6 bases between them. The CDR3 sequence is CSVARANYGYTF. In DNA form, the CDR3 reads TGCAGCGTTGCCAGGGCTAACTATGGCTACACCTTC.

This clonotype turned up a few times. J is TRBJ2-1 and V is TRBV11-3; 11 bases agree with TRBD2. This CDR3 contains 16 residues. V gave up 3 bases and J gave up 3 bases; unmatched junction bases: 4. Germline V CDR1 and CDR2: SGHNT, YENEEA. The CDR3 coding sequence is TGTGCCAGCAGCTTTGGAGGGACTAGCGGCTACAATGAGCAGTTCTTC. Its protein product is CASSFGGTSGYNEQFF.

This rearrangement joins TRBV5-1 to TRBJ2-1; unclear D gene. CDR1 and CDR2 from the germline V gene are SGHRS and YFSETQ. V was pared by 0 bases and J by 2 bases, with 12 bases between. The CDR3 runs 16 residues. Written as DNA, the CDR3 is TGCGCCAGCAGCTTGGAGGGCCGAGCGCCCTACAATGAGCAGTTCTTC. It specifies CASSLEGRAPYNEQFF.

The chain employs TRBV6-5 and TRBJ2-7, with D possibly matching TRBD2 (5 bases). This CDR3 spans 13 amino acids. Germline assignment: CDR1 MNHEY and CDR2 SVGAGI. V was trimmed by 8 bases and J by 2 bases, leaving 13 bases between them. CDR3 region: CASEKTGTYEQYF. In nucleotides, the CDR3 is TGTGCCAGCGAAAAGACGGGGACCTACGAGCAGTACTTC.

The CDR3 DNA sequence: TGTGCCAGCGCCTCGGCGGCCCTAAGGCCCCAGCATTTT. Its protein product is CASASAALRPQHF. This chain uses TRBV7-9 with TRBJ1-5; D not certain. Germline values: CDR1 SEHNR, CDR2 FQNEAQ (reference sequence). This CDR3 comprises 13 residues. Trimming cost V 8 bases and J 9 bases, with 17 bases left between them.

The chain recombines TRBV10-3 with TRBJ2-1; the D gene could be TRBD1 or TRBD2 (5 bases each). V was trimmed by 4 bases and J by 7 bases, leaving 20 bases between them. The length of the CDR3 is 16 residues. In germline, CDR1 is ENHRY, CDR2 SYGVKD. The CDR3 DNA is TGTGCCATCAGTGCGGGCCTGGGACGCGAGAGGAATGAGCAGTTCTTC. This translates into CAISAGLGRERNEQFF.

This clonotype was seen a few times. This sequence joins TRBV14 and TRBJ2-1, with D maybe TRBD1 (5 bases). Trimming shortened V by 2 bases and J by 4 bases, and 6 bases separated the two germline ends. In germline, CDR1 is SGHDN, CDR2 FVKESK. This CDR3 is 13 amino acids long. The CDR3 DNA is TGTGCCAGCAGCCAATCAGGGTACAATGAGCAGTTCTTC. It yields the protein CASSQSGYNEQFF.

This clonotype was seen more than once but under ten times. The chain recombines TRBV20-1 with TRBJ2-1; D gene uncertain. Gene TRBJ2-7 matches the end of the DNA better, so the J call may be wrong. CDR3 length equals 12 residues. Germline lookup yields CDR1 DFQATT and CDR2 SNEGSKA (reference sequence). The CDR3 is CSAPRVYNEQYF. For the CDR3, the DNA is TGCAGTGCTCCCCGGGTCTACAATGAGCAGTACTTC.

The gene calls are TRBV7-7 and TRBJ2-3; 10 bases match TRBD2. The CDR3 sequence is 16 residues long. Germline assignment: CDR1 SSHAT and CDR2 FNYEAQ (reference sequence). V was clipped by 5 bases and J by 1 base; unmatched bases: 6. CDR3 in amino acids: CASSLSGRSGTDTQYF. In nucleotides, the CDR3 is TGTGCCAGCAGCCTTAGCGGGAGGTCGGGCACAGATACGCAGTATTTT.

The sample holds a few counts of this clonotype. V and J are TRBV7-6 and TRBJ2-7; a weak D match, TRBD1 (6 bases). With 5 bases removed from V and 3 bases from J, the gap between germline ends came to 14 bases. The CDR3 covers 14 residues. CDR1 SGHVS and CDR2 FNYEAQ come from the germline V gene. This CDR3 reads CASSPDSMIYEQYF. The CDR3, as DNA: TGTGCCAGCAGCCCGGACAGCATGATCTACGAGCAGTACTTC.

This chain uses TRBV7-2 with TRBJ2-3; D unresolved. The germline V gene encodes CDR1 SGHTA and CDR2 FQGNSA. V was pared by 3 bases and J by 6 bases, with 16 bases between. This CDR3 region has 15 residues. The CDR3 is CASSFGLRPQDTQYF. DNA for the CDR3: TGTGCCAGCAGCTTCGGGTTGCGGCCCCAGGATACGCAGTATTTT.

The chain combines TRBV27 with TRBJ2-6; D is tentatively TRBD1 or TRBD2 (5 bases each). Germline V CDR1 and CDR2: MNHEY, SMNVEV (reference sequence). CDR3 length: 16 residues. Trimming left V 2 bases short and J 2 bases short, with 10 bases between. The DNA for the CDR3 is TGTGCCAGCAGTTTAGAGGGGTTAACTGGGGCCAACGTCCTGACTTTC. Its translation: CASSLEGLTGANVLTF.

This chain uses TRBV19 with TRBJ2-4, with a possible D match to TRBD2 (6 bases). The length of the CDR3 is 13 residues. With 7 bases removed from V and 13 bases from J, the gap between germline ends came to 20 bases. Per the germline V gene, CDR1 is LNHDA and CDR2 is SQIVND (reference sequence). The CDR3, as DNA: TGTGCCAGTACCTTGAGGGGAGGAAATGAGCAGTACTTC. It yields the protein CASTLRGGNEQYF.

This clonotype showed up just a few times. The chain has TRBV28 and TRBJ2-7, with 7 bases that match TRBD1. The germline V gene has CDR1 MDHEN and CDR2 SYDVKM. V lost 5 bases, J lost 1 base, and 8 bases stayed unmatched. The CDR3 covers 15 residues. The DNA of the CDR3 is TGTGCCAGCAGTCCTACAGGGGAATCGTCCTACGAGCAGTACTTC. Translating it yields CASSPTGESSYEQYF.

This clonotype was seen a handful of times. This chain joins TRBV27 and TRBJ2-7, with TRBD2 matching over 7 bases. The germline V gene encodes CDR1 MNHEY and CDR2 SMNVEV (reference sequence). The CDR3 totals 17 residues. The trim removed 2 bases at V and 1 base at J, leaving 11 bases unmatched. DNA for the CDR3: TGTGCCAGCAGTTTAATTGCGAGCGGGACCGCTTCCTACGAGCAGTACTTC. This sequence encodes CASSLIASGTASYEQYF.